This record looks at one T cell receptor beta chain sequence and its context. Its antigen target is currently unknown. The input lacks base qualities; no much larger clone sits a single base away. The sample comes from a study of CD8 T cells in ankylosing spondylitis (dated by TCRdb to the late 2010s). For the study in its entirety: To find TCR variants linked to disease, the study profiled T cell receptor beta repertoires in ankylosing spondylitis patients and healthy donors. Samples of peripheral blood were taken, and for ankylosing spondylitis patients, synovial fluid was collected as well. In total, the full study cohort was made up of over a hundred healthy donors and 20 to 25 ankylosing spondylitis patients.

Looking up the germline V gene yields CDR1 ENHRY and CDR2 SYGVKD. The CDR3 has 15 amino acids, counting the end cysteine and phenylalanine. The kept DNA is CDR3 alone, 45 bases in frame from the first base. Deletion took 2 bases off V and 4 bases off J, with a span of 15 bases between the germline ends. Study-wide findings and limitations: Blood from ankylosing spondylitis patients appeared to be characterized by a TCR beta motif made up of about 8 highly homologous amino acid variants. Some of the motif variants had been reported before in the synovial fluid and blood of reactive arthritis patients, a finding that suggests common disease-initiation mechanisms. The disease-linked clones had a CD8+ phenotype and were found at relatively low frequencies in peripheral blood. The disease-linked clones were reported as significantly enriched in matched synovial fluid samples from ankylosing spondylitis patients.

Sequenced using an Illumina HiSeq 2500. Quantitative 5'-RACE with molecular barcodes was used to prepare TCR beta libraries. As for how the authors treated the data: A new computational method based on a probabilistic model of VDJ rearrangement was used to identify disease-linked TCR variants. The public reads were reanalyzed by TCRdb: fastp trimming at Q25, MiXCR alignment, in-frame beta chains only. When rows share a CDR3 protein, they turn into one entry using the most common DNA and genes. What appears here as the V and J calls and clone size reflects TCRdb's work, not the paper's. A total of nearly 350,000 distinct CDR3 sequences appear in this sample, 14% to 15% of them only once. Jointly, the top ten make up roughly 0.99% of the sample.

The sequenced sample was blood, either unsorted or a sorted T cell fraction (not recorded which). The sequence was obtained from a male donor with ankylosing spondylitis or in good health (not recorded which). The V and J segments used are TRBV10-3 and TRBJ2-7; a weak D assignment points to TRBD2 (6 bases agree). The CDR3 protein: CAISEPRDSKYEQYF. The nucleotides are TGTGCCATCAGTGAGCCCCGGGACTCCAAATACGAGCAGTACTTC.